These T cell receptor beta chains were read from a single sample in a study of shared clonotypes between healthy human individuals. Assay: immunoSEQ multiplex PCR; the TCRdb copy retains only in-frame clones and omits some. The data hold hundreds of thousands of clones, with around 78% observed a single time. The sample was PBMCs. Receptors were obtained from a woman in her 40s in good health. Some clones in this sample may be carry-over from other donors' samples. CDR3s include the opening cysteine and the closing phenylalanine or tryptophan. A D gene is named only where the DNA matches it firmly. Size tells how often a clone was seen (once, few, many) or the class of an expanded clone, and some rows leave it out.

>TRBD1|TRBJ1-1|TRBV28|.
TGTGCCAGCAGTTTATCGGACAGGGCCGCTGAAGCTTTCTTT
CASSLSDRAAEAFF
>.|TRBJ2-1|TRBV10-2|.
TGCGCCAGCACCGGACTAGGGGGGGATGAGCAGTTCTTC
CASTGLGGDEQFF
>TRBD2|TRBJ2-7|TRBV29-1|.
TGCAGCGTCGGTCCCGGGACGGGGGGGCCGCAGTACTTC
CSVGPGTGGPQYF
>.|TRBJ2-5|TRBV18|.
TGTGCCAGCTCAAAATCGGGATCAGAGACCCAGTACTTC
CASSKSGSETQYF
>TRBD2|TRBJ2-7|TRBV10-2|.
TGCGCCAGCAGTGATGGGACTAGCGGGAGCTCCTACGAGCAGTACTTC
CASSDGTSGSSYEQYF
>.|TRBJ2-7|TRBV11-2|.
TGTGCCAGCAGCCTAGGGCCGGTGGGTGCATACGAGCAGTACTTC
CASSLGPVGAYEQYF
>.|TRBJ1-4|TRBV6-7|.
TGTGCCAGCAGGAACAGGCATTTAGATGAAAAACTGTTTTTT
CASRNRHLDEKLFF
>.|TRBJ1-5|TRBV7-8|.
TGTGCCAGCAGCTTAGGGGGAGAGTTGGGGCCCCAGCATTTT
CASSLGGELGPQHF
>TRBD1|TRBJ2-5|TRBV29-1|.
TGCAGCGTGGACACAGGGGGCGTGGGAGAGACCCAGTACTTC
CSVDTGGVGETQYF
>.|TRBJ2-3|TRBV2|.
TGTGCCAGCAGGATGGAGGGAGATACGCAGTATTTT
CASRMEGDTQYF
>TRBD2|TRBJ2-5|TRBV7-9|.
TGTGCCAGCAGCTCCAGAGGCGGGAGGTGGCGAGAGACCCAGTACTTC
CASSSRGGRWRETQYF
>.|TRBJ1-1|TRBV2|.
TGTGCCAGCAGTGTTGGCGGAGCTTTCTTT
CASSVGGAFF
>TRBD2|TRBJ2-7|TRBV27|.
TGTGCCAGCAGTGCGACTAGCGGCATAACCGAGCAGTACTTC
CASSATSGITEQYF
>TRBD1|TRBJ1-1|TRBV19|.
TGTGCCAGTAGTATTGAGACTACAGGGGCCGCGAACACTGAAGCTTTCTTT
CASSIETTGAANTEAFF
>.|TRBJ2-3|TRBV6-4|once
TGTGCCAGCAGTACCAAAGGGGGCACAGATACGCAGTATTTT
CASSTKGGTDTQYF
>TRBD2|TRBJ2-1|TRBV7-2|.
TGTGCCAGCAGCGCGCTAGCGGCTTCCTACAATGAGCAGTTCTTC
CASSALAASYNEQFF
>.|TRBJ1-2|TRBV2|.
TGTGCCAGCAGTTTCGGGGGAGCTGGCTACACCTTC
CASSFGGAGYTF
>TRBD2|TRBJ2-1|TRBV11-3|.
TGTGCCAGCAGCTTACGGGCGGGAGCCGGGGATGAGCAGTTCTTC
CASSLRAGAGDEQFF
>TRBD1|TRBJ2-1|TRBV5-4|once
TGTGCCAGCAGCTTGGGGGGACAGGGCTTATACAATGAGCAGTTCTTC
CASSLGGQGLYNEQFF
>.|TRBJ1-5|TRBV15|.
TGTGCCACCAGCCTAGGAGAGGATCAGCCCCAGCATTTT
CATSLGEDQPQHF
>.|TRBJ2-7|TRBV5-8|.
TGTGCCAGCAGCTTGGAGCTTTCCGAGCAGTACTTC
CASSLELSEQYF
>.|TRBJ2-1|TRBV7-2|.
TGTGCCAGCAGCTTAAAGGTCGGGAGTACCCTTAGTGAGCAGTTCTTC
CASSLKVGSTLSEQFF
>TRBD1|TRBJ2-2|TRBV7-3|.
TGTGCCAGCAGCTCAGGACAGGGGCCCGGGGAGCTGTTTTTT
CASSSGQGPGELFF
>TRBD1|TRBJ1-6|TRBV5-1|.
TGCGCCAGCAGCTGGGACCGAGGCAGGGGGCTTAATTCACCCCTCCACTTT
CASSWDRGRGLNSPLHF
>.|TRBJ2-7|TRBV14|.
TGTGCCAGCAGCCAAAGACTCCGGGCGGACGAGCAGTACTTC
CASSQRLRADEQYF
>TRBD1|TRBJ2-7|TRBV28|many
TGTGCCAGCAGTTTATTATGGCAGGGGGTGGTCGAGCAGTACTTC
CASSLLWQGVVEQYF
>.|TRBJ2-7|TRBV30|.
TGTGCCTTTGGGGGGTTCGAGCAGTACTTC
CAFGGFEQYF
>TRBD2|TRBJ2-1|TRBV12-5|.
TGTGCTAGTGCCGAGACTAGCGTGTACAATGAGCAGTTCTTC
CASAETSVYNEQFF
>.|TRBJ2-7|TRBV5-1|.
TGCGCCAGCAGCGACGGGACACGGGTTGATGGGGGGTTAGATGAGCAGTACTTC
CASSDGTRVDGGLDEQYF
>.|TRBJ2-3|TRBV29-1|once
TGCAGCGTTGAAACCGGGGAGGATACGCAGTATTTT
CSVETGEDTQYF
>.|TRBJ2-6|TRBV6-1|.
TGTGCCAGCAGTGAAGCAGGGACTGGGGCCAACGTCCTGACTTTC
CASSEAGTGANVLTF